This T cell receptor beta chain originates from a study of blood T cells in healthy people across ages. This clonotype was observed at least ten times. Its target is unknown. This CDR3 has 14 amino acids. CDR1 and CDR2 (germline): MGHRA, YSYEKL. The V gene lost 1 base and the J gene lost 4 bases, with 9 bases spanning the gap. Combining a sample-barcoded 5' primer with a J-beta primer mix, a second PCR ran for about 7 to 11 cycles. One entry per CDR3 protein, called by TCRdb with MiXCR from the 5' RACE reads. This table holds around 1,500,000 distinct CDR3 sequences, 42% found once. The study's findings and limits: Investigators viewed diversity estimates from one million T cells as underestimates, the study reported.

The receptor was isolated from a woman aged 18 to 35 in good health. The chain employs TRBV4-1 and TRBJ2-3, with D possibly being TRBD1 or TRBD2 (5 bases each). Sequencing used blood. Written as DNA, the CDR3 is TGCGCCAGCAGCCAAGCCAGGGACGCAGATACGCAGTATTTT. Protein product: CASSQARDADTQYF.